This T cell receptor beta chain emerged from a study of cytomegalovirus exposure and HLA in healthy donors. Study-wide findings and caveats: Cytomegalovirus association was listed for 164 TCR beta chains.

The study ran its PCR with 60 Vbeta and 13 Jbeta primers. Here immunoSEQ multiplex PCR was the method, and the copy in TCRdb shows in-frame clones only, minus some. The sample carries 200,000 or so clones, more than 75% recorded once. Germline V gives CDR1 SGHNT, CDR2 YYREEE (reference sequence). There are 17 residues in the CDR3. The trim removed 4 bases at V and 2 bases at J, leaving 10 bases unmatched. In regard to this clone: No antigen is known for it.

The source of this sequence is a human donor in good health. The chain has TRBV5-4 and TRBJ2-1; 9 bases map to TRBD2. Material: PBMCs. CDR3 residues: CASSRMAASGTYNEQFF. CDR3 nucleotides: TGTGCCAGCAGCCGGATGGCAGCTAGCGGGACCTACAATGAGCAGTTCTTC. Variable domain in full (rest from reference TRBV5-4 and TRBJ2-1): ETGVTQSPTHLIKTRGQQVTLRCSSQSGHNTVSWYQQALGQGPQFIFQYYREEENGRGNFPPRFSGLQFPNYSSELNVNALELDDSALYLCASSRMAASGTYNEQFFGPGTRLTVL.